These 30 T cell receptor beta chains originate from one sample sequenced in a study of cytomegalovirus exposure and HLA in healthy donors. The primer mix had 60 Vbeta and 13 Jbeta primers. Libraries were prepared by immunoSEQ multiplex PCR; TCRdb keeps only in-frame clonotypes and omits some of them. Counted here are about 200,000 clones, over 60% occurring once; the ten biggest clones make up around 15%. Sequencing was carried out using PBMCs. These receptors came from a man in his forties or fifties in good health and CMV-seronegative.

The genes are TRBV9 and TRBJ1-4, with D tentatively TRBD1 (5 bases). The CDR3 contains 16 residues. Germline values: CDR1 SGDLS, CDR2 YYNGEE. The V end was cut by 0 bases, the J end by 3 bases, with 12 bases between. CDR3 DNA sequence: TGTGCCAGCAGCGTAGGGGGGGGGACCGCTAATGAAAAACTGTTTTTT. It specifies CASSVGGGTANEKLFF. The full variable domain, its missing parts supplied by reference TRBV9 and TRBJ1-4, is DSGVTQTPKHLITATGQRVTLRCSPRSGDLSVYWYQQSLDQGLQFLIQYYNGEERAKGNILERFSAQQFPDLHSELNLSSLELGDSALYFCASSVGGGTANEKLFFGSGTQLSVL.

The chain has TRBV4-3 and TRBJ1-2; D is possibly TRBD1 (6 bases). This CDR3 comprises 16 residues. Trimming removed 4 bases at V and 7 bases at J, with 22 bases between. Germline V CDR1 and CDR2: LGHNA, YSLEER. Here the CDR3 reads CASSLPLYRENPGYTF. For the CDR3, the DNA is TGCGCCAGCAGCCTTCCTCTTTACAGGGAAAATCCTGGCTACACCTTC.

The CDR3 DNA is TGTGCCAGCAGCTTGGGAGCCGAAGAAAACATTCAGTACTTC. It codes for CASSLGAEENIQYF. V and J are TRBV5-4 and TRBJ2-4; unclear D gene. Germline CDR1 is SGHNT and CDR2 is YYREEE (reference sequence). The CDR3 is 14 residues long. V lost 0 bases and J 5 bases, leaving 9 bases between the germline ends.

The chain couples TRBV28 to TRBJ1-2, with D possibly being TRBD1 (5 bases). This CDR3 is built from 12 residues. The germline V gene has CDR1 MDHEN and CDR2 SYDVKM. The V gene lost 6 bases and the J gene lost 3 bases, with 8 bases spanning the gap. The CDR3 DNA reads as TGTGCCAGCAGGGCGGGGGACTATGGCTACACCTTC. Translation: CASRAGDYGYTF.

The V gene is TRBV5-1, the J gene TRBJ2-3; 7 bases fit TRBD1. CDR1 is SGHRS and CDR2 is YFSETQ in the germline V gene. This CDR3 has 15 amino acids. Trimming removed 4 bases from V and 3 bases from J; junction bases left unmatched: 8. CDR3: CASSTGRGRTDTQYF. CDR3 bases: TGCGCCAGCAGCACCGGAAGGGGGCGTACAGATACGCAGTATTTT.

CDR3 sequence reads: CASSLARWGGEGEFLWDQPQHF. Here the CDR3 DNA reads TGTGCCAGCAGCTTAGCGCGGTGGGGAGGGGAGGGCGAGTTTTTGTGGGATCAGCCCCAGCATTTT. The chain has TRBV7-8 and TRBJ1-5; perhaps TRBD1 as D (5 bases). Trimming removed 0 bases at V and 5 bases at J, with 32 bases between. The CDR3 has 22 amino acids. The V gene's germline CDR1 is SGHVS and CDR2 FQNEAQ.

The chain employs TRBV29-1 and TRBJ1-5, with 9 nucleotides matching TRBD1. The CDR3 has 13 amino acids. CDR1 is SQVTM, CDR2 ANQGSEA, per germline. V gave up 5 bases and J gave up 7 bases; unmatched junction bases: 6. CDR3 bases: TGCAGCGTTTTTGAGACAGGGGGGCAGCCCCAGCATTTT. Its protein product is CSVFETGGQPQHF.

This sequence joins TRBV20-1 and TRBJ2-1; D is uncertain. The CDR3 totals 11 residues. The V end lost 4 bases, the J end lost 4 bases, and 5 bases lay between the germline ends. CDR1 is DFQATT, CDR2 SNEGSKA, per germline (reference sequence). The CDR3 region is CSANQYNEQFF. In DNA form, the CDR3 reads TGCAGTGCTAACCAGTACAATGAGCAGTTCTTC.

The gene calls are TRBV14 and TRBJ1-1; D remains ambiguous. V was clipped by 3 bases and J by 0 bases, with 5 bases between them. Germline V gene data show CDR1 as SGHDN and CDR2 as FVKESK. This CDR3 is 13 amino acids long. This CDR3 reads CASSQYMNTEAFF. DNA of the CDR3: TGTGCCAGCAGCCAGTACATGAACACTGAAGCTTTCTTT.

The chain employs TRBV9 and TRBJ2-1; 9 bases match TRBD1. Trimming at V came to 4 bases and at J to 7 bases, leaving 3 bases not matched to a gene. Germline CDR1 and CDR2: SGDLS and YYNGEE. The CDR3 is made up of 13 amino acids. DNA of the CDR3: TGTGCCAGCAGCCGGACAGGGGTTAATGAGCAGTTCTTC. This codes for CASSRTGVNEQFF.

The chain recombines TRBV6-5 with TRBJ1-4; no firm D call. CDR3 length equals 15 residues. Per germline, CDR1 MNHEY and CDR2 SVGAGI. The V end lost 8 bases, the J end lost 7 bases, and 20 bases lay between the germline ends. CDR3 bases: TGTGCCAGCGGACTAACCGTTAGAAGGTCTGAAAAACTGTTTTTT. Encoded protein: CASGLTVRRSEKLFF.

CDR3 protein: CASSYDRGLDYGYTF. The CDR3 region has the DNA TGTGCCAGCAGTTACGACAGGGGGCTGGACTATGGCTACACCTTC. The chain links TRBV6-5 to TRBJ1-2; 10 bases agree with TRBD1. After removal of 2 bases from V and 3 bases from J, the junction contained 3 bases not matched to a gene. This CDR3 is built from 15 residues. Germline lookup yields CDR1 MNHEY and CDR2 SVGAGI.

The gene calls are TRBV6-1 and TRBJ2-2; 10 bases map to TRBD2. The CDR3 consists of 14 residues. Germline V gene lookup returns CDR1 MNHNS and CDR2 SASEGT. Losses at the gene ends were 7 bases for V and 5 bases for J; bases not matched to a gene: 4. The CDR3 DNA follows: TGTGCCAGCAAACTAGCGGGGTTGACCGGGGAGCTGTTTTTT. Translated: CASKLAGLTGELFF.

In nucleotides, the CDR3 is TGTGCCAGCAGTGAATTGGAGGGGACGGATCCGGTGTTTTTT. Translated: CASSELEGTDPVFF. The chain employs TRBV2 and TRBJ1-4; D possibly corresponds to TRBD1 (5 bases). The CDR3 is 14 residues long. Trimming took 2 bases from V and 15 from J, leaving 19 bases between them. Germline V gene data show CDR1 as SNHLY and CDR2 as FYNNEI.

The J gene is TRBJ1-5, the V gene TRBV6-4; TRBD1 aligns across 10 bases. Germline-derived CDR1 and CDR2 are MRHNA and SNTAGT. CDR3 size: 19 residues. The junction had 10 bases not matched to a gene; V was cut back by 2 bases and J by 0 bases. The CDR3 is CASSDEDRGPDYSNQPQHF. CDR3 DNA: TGTGCCAGCAGTGACGAAGACAGGGGGCCCGATTATAGCAATCAGCCCCAGCATTTT.

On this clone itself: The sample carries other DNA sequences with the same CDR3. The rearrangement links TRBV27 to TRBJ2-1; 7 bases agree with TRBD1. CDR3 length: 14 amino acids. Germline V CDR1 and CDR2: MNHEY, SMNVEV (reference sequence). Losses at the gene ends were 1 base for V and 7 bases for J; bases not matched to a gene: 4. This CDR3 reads CASSLWTGVNEQFF. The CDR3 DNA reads TGTGCCAGCAGTTTATGGACAGGAGTGAATGAGCAGTTCTTC.

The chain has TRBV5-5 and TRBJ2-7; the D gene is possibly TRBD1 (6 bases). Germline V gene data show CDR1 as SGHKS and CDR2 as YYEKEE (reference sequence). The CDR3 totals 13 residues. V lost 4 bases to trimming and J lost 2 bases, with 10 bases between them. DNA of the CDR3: TGTGCCAGCAGCCCCGACAGGCCCTACGAGCAGTACTTC. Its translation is CASSPDRPYEQYF.

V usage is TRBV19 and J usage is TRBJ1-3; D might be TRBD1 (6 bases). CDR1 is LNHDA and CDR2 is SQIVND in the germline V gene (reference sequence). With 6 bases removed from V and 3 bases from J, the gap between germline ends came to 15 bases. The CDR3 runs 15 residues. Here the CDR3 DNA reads TGTGCCAGTAGCCCTACAGGGATTTTTGGAAACACCATATATTTT. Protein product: CASSPTGIFGNTIYF.

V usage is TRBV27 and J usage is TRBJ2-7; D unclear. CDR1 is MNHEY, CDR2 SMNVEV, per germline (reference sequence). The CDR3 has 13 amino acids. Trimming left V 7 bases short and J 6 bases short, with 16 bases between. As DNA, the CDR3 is TGTGCCAGCATGACCACGGTACCGGGCGAGCAGTACTTC. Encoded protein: CASMTTVPGEQYF.

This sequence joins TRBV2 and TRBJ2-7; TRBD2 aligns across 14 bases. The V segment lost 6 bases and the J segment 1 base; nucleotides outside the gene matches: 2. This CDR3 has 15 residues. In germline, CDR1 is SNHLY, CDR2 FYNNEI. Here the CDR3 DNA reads TGTGCCAGCAGAGGACTAGCGGGGGGATCCTACGAGCAGTACTTC. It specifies CASRGLAGGSYEQYF.

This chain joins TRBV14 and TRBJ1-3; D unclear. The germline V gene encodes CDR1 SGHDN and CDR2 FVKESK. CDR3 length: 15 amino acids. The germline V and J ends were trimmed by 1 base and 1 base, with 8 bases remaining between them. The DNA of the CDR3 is TGTGCCAGCAGCCAAGTGGCAGCGTCTGGAAACACCATATATTTT. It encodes CASSQVAASGNTIYF.

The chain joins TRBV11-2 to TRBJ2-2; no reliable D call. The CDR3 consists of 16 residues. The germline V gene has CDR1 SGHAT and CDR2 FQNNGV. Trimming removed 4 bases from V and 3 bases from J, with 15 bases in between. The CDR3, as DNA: TGTGCCAGCAGCTCCGTCGAGTCAAGAGACACCGGGGAGCTGTTTTTT. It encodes CASSSVESRDTGELFF.

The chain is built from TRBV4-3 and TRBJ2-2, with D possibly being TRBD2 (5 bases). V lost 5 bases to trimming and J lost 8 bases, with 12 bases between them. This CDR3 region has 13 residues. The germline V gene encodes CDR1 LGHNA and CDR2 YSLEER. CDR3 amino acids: CASSSTGSGELFF. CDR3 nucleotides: TGCGCCAGCAGCTCAACGGGGTCAGGGGAGCTGTTTTTT.

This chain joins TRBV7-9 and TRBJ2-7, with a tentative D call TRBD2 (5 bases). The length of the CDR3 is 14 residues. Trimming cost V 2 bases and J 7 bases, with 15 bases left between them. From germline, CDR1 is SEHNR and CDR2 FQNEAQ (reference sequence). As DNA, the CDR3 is TGTGCCAGCAGCTTACCCCGGGGTACGGGAGAGCAGTACTTC. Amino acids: CASSLPRGTGEQYF.

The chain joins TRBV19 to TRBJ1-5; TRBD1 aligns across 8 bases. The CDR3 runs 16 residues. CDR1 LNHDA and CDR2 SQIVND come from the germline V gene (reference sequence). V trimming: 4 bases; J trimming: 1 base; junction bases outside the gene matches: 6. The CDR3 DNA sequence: TGTGCCAGTAGTAAGACAGGGGTCTTAAGCAATCAGCCCCAGCATTTT. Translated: CASSKTGVLSNQPQHF.

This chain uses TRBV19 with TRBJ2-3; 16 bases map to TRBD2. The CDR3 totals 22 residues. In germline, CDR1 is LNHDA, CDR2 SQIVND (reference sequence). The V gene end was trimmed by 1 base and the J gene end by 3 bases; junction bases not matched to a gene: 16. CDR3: CASSIGVAPGLAGGPRTDTQYF. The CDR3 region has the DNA TGTGCCAGTAGTATAGGGGTTGCGCCGGGACTAGCGGGAGGGCCTCGGACAGATACGCAGTATTTT.

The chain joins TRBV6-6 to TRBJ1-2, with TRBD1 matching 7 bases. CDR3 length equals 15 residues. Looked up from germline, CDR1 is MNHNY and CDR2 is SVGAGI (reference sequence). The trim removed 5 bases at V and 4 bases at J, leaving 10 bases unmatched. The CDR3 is CASSPRDRYIYGYTF. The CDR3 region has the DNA TGTGCCAGCAGTCCGCGGGACAGATACATCTATGGCTACACCTTC.

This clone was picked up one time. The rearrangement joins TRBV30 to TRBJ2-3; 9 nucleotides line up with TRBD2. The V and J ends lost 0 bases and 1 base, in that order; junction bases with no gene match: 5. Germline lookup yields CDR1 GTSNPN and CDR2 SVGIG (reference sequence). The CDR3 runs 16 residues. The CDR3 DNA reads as TGTGCCTGGAGTGTACGACTAGCGGAACGCACAGATACGCAGTATTTT. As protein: CAWSVRLAERTDTQYF.

CDR3 DNA sequence: TGTGCCAGCAGCTTACTAGCGGGGGAGGATACGCAGTATTTT. Translation gives CASSLLAGEDTQYF. The V gene is TRBV7-2, the J gene TRBJ2-3; the match to TRBD2 covers 10 bases. The V gene end was trimmed by 2 bases and the J gene end by 6 bases; junction bases not matched to a gene: 2. Germline V gene lookup returns CDR1 SGHTA and CDR2 FQGNSA. The CDR3 extends over 14 amino acids.

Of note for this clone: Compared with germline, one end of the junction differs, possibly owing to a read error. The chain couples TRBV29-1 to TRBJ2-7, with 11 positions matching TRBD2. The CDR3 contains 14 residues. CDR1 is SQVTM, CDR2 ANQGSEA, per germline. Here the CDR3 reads CSVGSGRASYKQYF. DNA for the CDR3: TGCAGCGTTGGTAGCGGGAGGGCCTCCTACAAGCAGTACTTC.